This TCR beta chain was identified during a study of post-analysis software for immune sequencing data. Study results and limitations: Included in a set of 5 or 6 TRBV segments more frequent in patients than controls were TRBV5-6, TRBV5-1 and TRBV20-1. People with multiple sclerosis had a significantly lower normalized Chao1 diversity than controls did.

This clonotype appeared a few times. Its antigen is unidentified. V was trimmed by 0 bases and J by 5 bases, leaving 6 bases between them. Germline CDR1 reads SGHRS; CDR2 reads YFSETQ. The CDR3 sequence is 13 residues long. Incorporated into the TCR beta cDNA libraries were unique molecular identifiers, which served to reduce PCR and sequencing biases. TCRdb reprocessed the PCR reads via MiXCR and lists one record per CDR3 protein. In the table there are about 620,000 distinct CDR3 sequences, around 44% of which are singletons. Source material: blood. This rearrangement joins TRBV5-1 to TRBJ2-1; D is unclear. The TCR comes from a girl aged 10 to 17 with multiple sclerosis. The CDR3 here is CASSLDYNNEQFF. As DNA, the CDR3 is TGCGCCAGCAGCTTGGACTACAACAATGAGCAGTTCTTC.